What follows describes a single T cell receptor beta chain. No antigen is known for it. No clone much larger than this one lies a single base away; base qualities are absent. This was a case-control study nested in a cohort of healthcare workers in London, UK, who had nasopharyngeal swab PCR tests and blood samples taken every week. Healthcare workers were recruited during the week of the UK lockdown, between 23 and 31 March 2020, and followed weekly for up to about 15 weeks. The sample originates from a study of early T cells in non-severe SARS-CoV-2 infection (TCRdb year 2021). In the study overall: Because TCR sequencing was done on bulk RNA from unsorted whole blood, the alpha and beta chains could not be paired.

Broad study findings and their caveats: VDJdb matching was skewed toward anti-spike CD8 responses and likely underestimated virus-specific expansions by missing private and CD4 specificities.

The germline V gene sets CDR1 to SQVTM and CDR2 to ANQGSEA. Cut back by 6 bases and 0 bases, the V and J ends lie 8 bases apart. The CDR3 spans 12 residues, from the cysteine through the phenylalanine. The retained sequence is limited to the CDR3, 36 bases, with the frame set at the first base. The library was made by 5' RACE. TCRdb names NextSeq 500 as the instrument used. In the TCR library protocol, unique molecular identifiers were attached to individual cDNA molecules to correct for PCR bias and sequencing error. Sequencing covered both TCR alpha and beta chains, and within each sample the abundances of alpha and beta sequences were tightly co-correlated. The original methods were these. Decombinator V4 was used to annotate the V gene, J gene and CDR3 of the TCR sequences. Expanded TCRs were defined as changing significantly between any two time points under a Poisson model with p below 0.0001. TCR abundances were normalised to the total number of TCRs sequenced per sample and expressed as counts per million. MAIT TCRs were defined by TRAV1-2 paired with TRAJ12, TRAJ20 or TRAJ33, and iNKT TCRs by TRAV10 paired with TRAJ18. VDJdb, accessed on 1 November 2021, was searched for TCRs annotated for CMV, EBV and SARS-CoV-2, and TCRs annotated for more than one antigen were excluded. TCRdb ran its own pipeline on the public reads, namely fastp trimming at Q25 and MiXCR clone calling, and kept in-frame beta chains. Records with the same CDR3 protein are collapsed into one entry carrying the most frequent genes and DNA. For this entry, the V and J calls and clone size follow TCRdb and not the study's own pipeline. The sample table records about 61,000 distinct CDR3 sequences; 10% to 12% of these occur just once. Of the sample, over 1.5% is held by the ten largest clones.

This sequence was found in an adult who was a healthcare worker with PCR-confirmed SARS-CoV-2 infection or an uninfected control (not recorded which). The chain is assembled from TRBV29-1 and TRBJ1-1; the D gene identity is not certain. Sample: whole blood. The encoded CDR3 is CSVKVMNTEAFF. The DNA is TGCAGCGTAAAGGTTATGAACACTGAAGCTTTCTTT.